This T cell receptor beta chain was sequenced during a study of blood T cell repertoires in COVID-19 (dated by TCRdb to the early 2020s). Looking at the study overall: Collaborator samples came from the United States, Italy and Spain and covered acute and convalescent phases of COVID-19. The material from the prospective study consisted of cDNA or gDNA derived from T cells, B-cell-depleted T cells, or PBMCs. Subjects who had been exposed to COVID-19, were actively infected with it, or had recovered from it provided the deeply sampled blood TCRbeta repertoires that made up the dataset. The repertoires were made available in a free public database intended to serve as a resource for research on the immune response to SARS-CoV-2. The samples were drawn from the first 160 participants of the ongoing ImmuneRACE study and from 1,200 or so subjects provided by 6 global collaborators. The sample metadata nearly always contained a de-identified subject ID, COVID-19 status, age in years and sex. Where available, HLA class I and class II types were taken from metadata supplied by the sample provider and were not determined by assay-based typing. Study-wide conclusions, independent of this receptor: Clinical and demographic metadata were provided uncurated, with the amount varying by source and participant.

Each collaborating institution followed its own protocols to collect whole blood in K2EDTA tubes. For TCRbeta analysis, collaborators shipped samples as frozen whole blood, isolated PBMCs, or DNA extracted from either of those sample types. This clone was seen a few times. This clone's antigen is unknown. Base qualities are not at hand, and no much larger clone is one base apart. TCRbeta CDR3 regions were amplified from genomic DNA using the immunoSEQ Assay, a bias-controlled multiplex PCR. In the authors' own workflow: Nucleated cell counts per sample were estimated from amplification of reference gene primers within the assay. To quantify the absolute abundance of each unique TCRbeta CDR3 rearrangement, sequence reads were collapsed and filtered. For each sample, productive Simpson clonality was calculated as the square root of Simpson's diversity index across productive rearrangements. This is the immuneACCESS table as TCRdb keeps it, with only in-frame sequences that have V and J called. A part of the clones is gone; compared with another copy, unresolved V genes explain less than half, and the rest is unexplained. V, J and clone size are those of that table, while D and trimming were read from the DNA. The sample table holds 150,000 or so clones, of which just under 85% were seen once. About 2.9% of the sample is held by the ten biggest clonotypes.

This TCR derives from an elderly woman with acute or convalescent COVID-19. The sequencing input was peripheral blood.

This receptor has the CDR3 CASSTGDRGTEAFF. The nucleotide sequence reads as follows: TGTGCCAGCTCAACGGGGGACCGTGGCACTGAAGCTTTCTTT. The sequence is built from TRBV18 and TRBJ1-1; a tentative D call is TRBD1 (5 bases match). Relative to germline, V is 5 bases shorter and J is 4 bases shorter, with 14 bases between their ends. Including the terminal cysteine and phenylalanine, the CDR3 comprises 14 residues. The sequence is cut down to CDR3 DNA, 42 bases in frame from base 1. The CDR1 and CDR2 encoded by the germline V gene are KGHSH and LQKENI. The full variable domain, completed from the reference TRBV18 and TRBJ1-1 proteins outside the CDR3, reads NAGVMQNPRHLVRRRGQEARLRCSPMKGHSHVYWYRQLPEEGLKFMVYLQKENIIDESGMPKERFSAEFPKEGPSILRIQQVVRGDSAAYFCASSTGDRGTEAFFGQGTRLTVV.